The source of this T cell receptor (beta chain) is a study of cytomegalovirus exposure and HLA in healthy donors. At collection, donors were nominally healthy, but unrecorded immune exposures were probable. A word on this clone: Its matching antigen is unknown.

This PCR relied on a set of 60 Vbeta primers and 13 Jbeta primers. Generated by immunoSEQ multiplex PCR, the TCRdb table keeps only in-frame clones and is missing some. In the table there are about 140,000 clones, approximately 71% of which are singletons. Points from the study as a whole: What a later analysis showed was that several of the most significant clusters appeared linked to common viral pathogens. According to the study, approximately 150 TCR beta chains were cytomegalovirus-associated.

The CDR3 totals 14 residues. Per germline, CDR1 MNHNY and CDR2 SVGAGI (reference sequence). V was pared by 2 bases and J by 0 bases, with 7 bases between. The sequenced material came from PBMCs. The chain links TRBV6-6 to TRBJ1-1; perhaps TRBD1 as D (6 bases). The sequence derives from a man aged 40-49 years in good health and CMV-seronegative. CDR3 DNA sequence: TGTGCCAGCAGTTACGGACAGATGAACACTGAAGCTTTCTTT. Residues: CASSYGQMNTEAFF.